This TCR beta chain derives from a study of response to subunit inactivated influenza vaccine. In the case of this clonotype: The antigen remains unidentified.

TCRdb reprocessed the RT-PCR reads with MiXCR, giving one entry per CDR3 protein. The repertoire consists of about 800,000 distinct CDR3 sequences, with roughly 20% occurring once and the leading ten covering around 9.6%. Study-level findings and limits: Every seasonal influenza vaccination brings in few new T cells, the authors suggested.

The CDR3 length is 13 residues. Germline assignment: CDR1 DFQATT and CDR2 SNEGSKA (reference sequence). Trimming removed 5 bases from V and 7 bases from J; junction bases left unmatched: 7. The chain links TRBV20-1 to TRBJ1-5; 8 positions agree with TRBD1. The clonotype originates from a man aged 50-60 years who received an inactivated influenza vaccine. The source was PBMCs from blood, collected approximately 5 days after vaccination. The CDR3 DNA reads TGCAGTGCTCAGGACAGGGCGGGGCAGCCCCAGCATTTT. The encoded protein is CSAQDRAGQPQHF.